Listed here are 28 T cell receptor beta chains from one sample, sequenced in a study of blood T cell repertoires in COVID-19. Generated by immunoSEQ multiplex PCR, the TCRdb table keeps only in-frame clones and is missing some. The repertoire holds 360,000 or so clones, with about 88% as singletons. Sequenced material: PBMCs or T cells enriched from blood (not recorded which). These TCRs come from a woman in her 30s who had been exposed to COVID-19.

This chain joins TRBV27 and TRBJ2-1; 7 positions match TRBD2. V lost 5 bases, J lost 5 bases, and 6 bases stayed unmatched. The CDR3 contains 14 residues. CDR1 MNHEY and CDR2 SMNVEV come from the germline V gene (reference sequence). As DNA, the CDR3 is TGTGCCAGCAGTGCCGGGACTACAAACAATGAGCAGTTCTTC. Translated, it gives CASSAGTTNNEQFF.

The rearrangement joins TRBV30 to TRBJ1-1; weak D call: TRBD1 (6 bases). Trimming took off 3 bases at V and 3 bases at J, with 14 bases between the two ends. This CDR3 contains 14 residues. CDR1 GTSNPN and CDR2 SVGIG come from the germline V gene (reference sequence). CDR3 region: CAWRSTGFYTEAFF. The CDR3 DNA sequence: TGTGCCTGGAGATCCACAGGGTTTTACACTGAAGCTTTCTTT. Complete variable domain (other parts from reference TRBV30 and TRBJ1-1): SQTIHQWPATLVQPVGSPLSLECTVEGTSNPNLYWYRQAAGRGLQLLFYSVGIGQISSEVPQNLSASRPQDRQFILSSKKLLLSDSGFYLCAWRSTGFYTEAFFGQGTRLTVV.

This clone was picked up a small number of times. The chain uses TRBV2 and TRBJ2-5; 7 bases are shared with TRBD2. The germline CDR1 and CDR2 sequences are SNHLY and FYNNEI. V shed 7 bases, J shed 4 bases, and the junction held 3 bases outside the gene matches. The CDR3 has 12 amino acids. This chain's CDR3 is CASKLAGETQYF. CDR3 coding DNA: TGTGCCAGCAAGTTAGCGGGAGAGACCCAGTACTTC. Supplemented by reference TRBV2 and TRBJ2-5, the full variable domain reads EPEVTQTPSHQVTQMGQEVILRCVPISNHLYFYWYRQILGQKVEFLVSFYNNEISEKSEIFDDQFSVERPDGSNFTLKIRSTKLEDSAMYFCASKLAGETQYFGPGTRLLVL.

The chain joins TRBV5-1 to TRBJ2-3; D is ambiguous. V gave up 4 bases and J gave up 1 base, with 4 bases separating them. The germline V gene encodes CDR1 SGHRS and CDR2 YFSETQ. The CDR3 has 12 residues. The CDR3 sequence is CASSPGTDTQYF. As DNA, the CDR3 is TGCGCCAGCAGCCCAGGCACAGATACGCAGTATTTT.

The genes are TRBV9 and TRBJ2-7; a weak D match, TRBD1 (6 bases). The CDR3 is made up of 15 amino acids. Germline CDR1 and CDR2: SGDLS and YYNGEE. V lost 5 bases and J 0 bases, leaving 15 bases between the germline ends. The CDR3 here is CASSRTEDLSYEQYF. As DNA, the CDR3 is TGTGCCAGCAGTCGGACAGAAGACCTCTCCTACGAGCAGTACTTC.

This chain connects TRBV28 to TRBJ1-1, with D hard to call. V dropped 7 bases and J dropped 3 bases, with 12 bases sitting between them. The CDR3 totals 13 residues. Germline-derived CDR1 and CDR2 are MDHEN and SYDVKM. CDR3 amino acids: CASKEEVYTEAFF. The CDR3 DNA reads TGTGCCAGCAAGGAGGAGGTGTACACTGAAGCTTTCTTT.

The chain combines TRBV6-5 with TRBJ1-2, with D unclear. The CDR3 covers 12 residues. Trimming took off 11 bases at V and 4 bases at J, with 14 bases between the two ends. CDR1 and CDR2 from the germline V gene are MNHEY and SVGAGI. The CDR3 DNA follows: TGTGCCGCCCAACGGGTAACCTATGGCTACACCTTC. Amino acid sequence: CAAQRVTYGYTF.

This chain uses TRBV7-9 with TRBJ1-1; possibly TRBD1 for D (6 bases). The CDR3 is made up of 14 amino acids. Germline assignment: CDR1 SEHNR and CDR2 FQNEAQ (reference sequence). Trimming took off 3 bases at V and 5 bases at J, with 13 bases between the two ends. The CDR3 DNA reads as TGTGCCAGCAGCTTTGGGGGCGCGGTAACTGAAGCTTTCTTT. Translation: CASSFGGAVTEAFF.

The chain uses TRBV3-1 (or the pseudogene TRBV3-2) and TRBJ2-3; TRBD2 agrees at 8 bases. With V trimmed by 2 bases and J by 2 bases, 6 bases remained unmatched. CDR3 size: 16 residues. In germline, CDR1 is LGHDT, CDR2 YNNKEL (reference sequence). Written as DNA, the CDR3 is TGTGCCAGCAGCCAAACTAGCGGATCGACCACAGATACGCAGTATTTT. It yields the protein CASSQTSGSTTDTQYF.

The chain couples TRBV27 to TRBJ1-3; D unresolved. From germline, CDR1 is MNHEY and CDR2 SMNVEV (reference sequence). Trimming left V 6 bases short and J 3 bases short, with 15 bases between. This CDR3 spans 15 amino acids. CDR3 in DNA: TGTGCCAGCAGCCGATCCGGCGCGGGTGGAAACACCATATATTTT. It yields the protein CASSRSGAGGNTIYF.

This rearrangement joins TRBV11-2 to TRBJ2-1; D uncertain. CDR1 and CDR2 from the germline V gene are SGHAT and FQNNGV. The germline V and J ends were trimmed by 2 bases and 7 bases, with 12 bases remaining between them. The CDR3 covers 14 residues. This CDR3 reads CASSLTLAANEQFF. CDR3 in DNA: TGTGCCAGCAGCTTAACCCTCGCGGCTAATGAGCAGTTCTTC.

The V call is TRBV7-9, the J call TRBJ1-2; no definite D call. V was pared by 2 bases and J by 8 bases, with 9 bases between. CDR1 SEHNR and CDR2 FQNEAQ come from the germline V gene (reference sequence). CDR3 length: 12 amino acids. The CDR3 DNA follows: TGTGCCAGCAGCTTAACCGACTGGGGCTACACCTTC. This encodes CASSLTDWGYTF.

The chain combines TRBV3-1 (or the pseudogene TRBV3-2) with TRBJ2-4; 7 nucleotides line up with TRBD1. Germline loops: CDR1 LGHDT, CDR2 YNNKEL (reference sequence). The CDR3 loop spans 13 amino acids. Trimming removed 3 bases from V and 4 bases from J; junction bases left unmatched: 0. The CDR3 DNA is TGTGCCAGCAGCCAGGGACAGAAAAACATTCAGTACTTC. Protein: CASSQGQKNIQYF.

The CDR3: CASSVGLEGYNEQFF. CDR3 sequence (DNA): TGTGCCAGCAGCGTCGGACTGGAGGGCTACAATGAGCAGTTCTTC. J is TRBJ2-1 and V is TRBV11-1, with a weak D call TRBD2 (6 bases). This CDR3 region has 15 residues. The germline V gene encodes CDR1 SGHAT and CDR2 FQDESV (reference sequence). V gave up 5 bases and J gave up 3 bases, with 14 bases separating them.

The chain links TRBV9 to TRBJ2-2; D unclear. Germline lookup yields CDR1 SGDLS and CDR2 YYNGEE. The CDR3 is 16 residues long. V lost 0 bases and J 3 bases, leaving 12 bases between the germline ends. CDR3 sequence reads: CASSVGHALDTGELFF. The DNA of the CDR3 is TGTGCCAGCAGCGTAGGCCATGCGTTGGACACCGGGGAGCTGTTTTTT.

The chain recombines TRBV2 with TRBJ1-3; D gene unclear. CDR1 is SNHLY, CDR2 FYNNEI, per germline. The CDR3 length is 13 residues. V was trimmed by 9 bases and J by 0 bases, leaving 9 bases between them. CDR3 loop: CASHLSSGNTIYF. The DNA for the CDR3 is TGTGCCAGTCACCTGAGCTCTGGAAACACCATATATTTT. Variable domain in full (rest from reference TRBV2 and TRBJ1-3): EPEVTQTPSHQVTQMGQEVILRCVPISNHLYFYWYRQILGQKVEFLVSFYNNEISEKSEIFDDQFSVERPDGSNFTLKIRSTKLEDSAMYFCASHLSSGNTIYFGEGSWLTVV.

This clone was observed a few times. The chain combines TRBV6-5 with TRBJ1-6; D may be TRBD1 (5 bases). CDR1 is MNHEY, CDR2 SVGAGI, per germline. Trimming shortened V by 7 bases and J by 3 bases, and 13 bases separated the two germline ends. The CDR3 is made up of 15 amino acids. CDR3 protein: CASMAGSGYNSPLHF. DNA for the CDR3: TGTGCCAGCATGGCAGGGTCCGGCTATAATTCACCCCTCCACTTT.

V usage is TRBV5-1 and J usage is TRBJ2-3, with 8 bases identical to TRBD1. Looked up from germline, CDR1 is SGHRS and CDR2 is YFSETQ. This CDR3 has 16 amino acids. The trim removed 6 bases at V and 0 bases at J, leaving 9 bases unmatched. This chain's CDR3 is CASTRQGISSTDTQYF. The CDR3 DNA is TGCGCCAGCACCCGACAGGGGATCTCTAGCACAGATACGCAGTATTTT.

DNA of the CDR3: TGTGCCAGCAGCTCAACCACCGGGACAGGGTCCTACAATGAGCAGTTCTTC. Amino acid sequence: CASSSTTGTGSYNEQFF. V is TRBV5-8 and J is TRBJ2-1, with TRBD1 matching 9 bases. This CDR3 comprises 17 residues. Germline assignment: CDR1 SGHTS and CDR2 YDEGEE. The V segment lost 3 bases and the J segment 1 base; nucleotides outside the gene matches: 8.

The chain combines TRBV15 with TRBJ1-5; no reliable D call. CDR1 is LNHNV, CDR2 YYDKDF, per germline (reference sequence). The germline V and J ends were trimmed by 3 bases and 2 bases, with 5 bases remaining between them. The CDR3 is made up of 13 amino acids. The CDR3 nucleotides read TGTGCCACCAGCAGTCAGGGCAATCAGCCCCAGCATTTT. Its translation is CATSSQGNQPQHF.

The V and J genes are TRBV28 and TRBJ2-4; D gene ambiguous. The germline V and J ends were trimmed by 8 bases and 0 bases, with 8 bases remaining between them. The CDR3 totals 13 residues. Germline-derived CDR1 and CDR2 are MDHEN and SYDVKM. The CDR3 spells CASRGPAKNIQYF. The CDR3 region has the DNA TGTGCCAGCCGCGGTCCAGCCAAAAACATTCAGTACTTC.

The rearrangement joins TRBV4-2 to TRBJ2-3, with D possibly TRBD2 on 6 matching bases. This CDR3 has 15 amino acids. The V end lost 4 bases, the J end lost 0 bases, and 11 bases lay between the germline ends. From germline, CDR1 is LGHNA and CDR2 YNFKEQ. The DNA of the CDR3 is TGTGCCAGCAGCCCGACTAGGGTTAGCACAGATACGCAGTATTTT. Protein: CASSPTRVSTDTQYF.

This rearrangement joins TRBV28 to TRBJ2-1; a possible D gene is TRBD2 (5 bases). The CDR3 is 11 residues long. Trimming shortened V by 6 bases and J by 5 bases, and 5 bases separated the two germline ends. CDR1 is MDHEN, CDR2 SYDVKM, per germline. The CDR3 nucleotides read TGTGCCAGCAGCGGGGACAATGAGCAGTTCTTC. Its translation: CASSGDNEQFF.

This chain joins TRBV27 and TRBJ2-5; possible D gene TRBD2, 5 bases. This CDR3 is 13 amino acids long. Germline V gene lookup returns CDR1 MNHEY and CDR2 SMNVEV (reference sequence). The V end lost 6 bases, the J end lost 4 bases, and 12 bases lay between the germline ends. CDR3 sequence: CASRITAGETQYF. In DNA, the CDR3 is TGTGCCAGCAGGATTACGGCGGGAGAGACCCAGTACTTC.

The chain combines TRBV30 with TRBJ2-3; D is possibly TRBD1 (6 bases). Trimming pared 2 bases from V and 0 bases from J, leaving 12 bases between. CDR3 length: 15 amino acids. CDR1 is GTSNPN, CDR2 SVGIG, per germline (reference sequence). CDR3 protein: CAWSSGVPSTDTQYF. The CDR3 DNA follows: TGTGCCTGGAGTTCAGGGGTTCCTAGCACAGATACGCAGTATTTT.

The gene calls are TRBV18 and TRBJ1-3; TRBD1 matches 8 bases. The CDR3 consists of 18 residues. The junction had 9 bases not matched to a gene; V was cut back by 2 bases and J by 0 bases. Germline CDR1 is KGHSH and CDR2 is LQKENI. The CDR3 sequence: CASSPTGGQLNSGNTIYF. DNA of the CDR3: TGTGCCAGCTCACCAACAGGGGGGCAGCTTAACTCTGGAAACACCATATATTTT.

The chain links TRBV10-3 to TRBJ1-2, with TRBD1 matching over 7 bases. There are 13 residues in the CDR3. Losses at the gene ends were 9 bases for V and 4 bases for J; bases not matched to a gene: 8. Germline loops: CDR1 ENHRY, CDR2 SYGVKD. As DNA, the CDR3 is TGTGCCATACAGGGGAAGGGGGTCTATGGCTACACCTTC. Protein product: CAIQGKGVYGYTF.

The chain employs TRBV11-3 and TRBJ2-5; D unresolved. This CDR3 contains 14 residues. Germline V CDR1 and CDR2: SGHNT, YENEEA. Trimming took 5 bases from V and 10 from J, leaving 20 bases between them. CDR3 residues: CASSPTSPSRIQYF. CDR3 nucleotides: TGTGCCAGCAGCCCCACCTCCCCCTCTAGAATCCAGTACTTC.